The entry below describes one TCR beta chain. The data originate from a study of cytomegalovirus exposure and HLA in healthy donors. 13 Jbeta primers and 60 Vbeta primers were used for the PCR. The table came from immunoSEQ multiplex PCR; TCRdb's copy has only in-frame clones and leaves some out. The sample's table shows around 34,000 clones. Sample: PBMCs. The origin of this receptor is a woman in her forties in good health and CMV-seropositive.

The DNA for the CDR3 is TGTGCCAGCAGCTTTTCCGTTGGGGCGGGAGATCGGTTCTTC. Translation gives CASSFSVGAGDRFF. The chain employs TRBV12-1 and TRBJ2-1; the D call of TRBD2 is as the table states it, not checked on the DNA. TRBV12-1 represents a pseudogene. The CDR3 consists of 14 residues.